These 12 T cell receptor beta chains share one sample of origin, sequenced in a study of blood T cell repertoires in COVID-19. The protocol was immunoSEQ multiplex PCR, while the TCRdb copy is restricted to in-frame clones and leaves out a portion. The table shows about 240,000 clones, with more than 80% occurring only once. The sample comprised peripheral blood. The receptors were sampled from an elderly woman with COVID-19, enrolled during active disease.

This chain uses TRBV28 with TRBJ2-1, with D unclear. V lost 6 bases to trimming and J lost 0 bases, with 3 bases between them. Germline loops: CDR1 MDHEN, CDR2 SYDVKM. The CDR3 contains 12 residues. This CDR3 is CASRASYNEQFF. DNA of the CDR3: TGTGCCAGCAGGGCCTCCTACAATGAGCAGTTCTTC.

The chain combines TRBV6-5 with TRBJ2-7, with 9 bases identical to TRBD1. Trimming removed 8 bases from V and 3 bases from J; junction bases left unmatched: 11. Germline V gene sequence: CDR1 MNHEY, CDR2 SVGAGI. The CDR3 is 15 residues long. The CDR3 loop is CASEGVGTGHYEQYF. The CDR3 DNA is TGTGCCAGCGAGGGGGTGGGGACAGGGCACTACGAGCAGTACTTC.

This clone was detected only a few times. This sequence joins TRBV20-1 and TRBJ1-5, with D unclear. Looked up from germline, CDR1 is DFQATT and CDR2 is SNEGSKA (reference sequence). The germline V and J ends were trimmed by 3 bases and 1 base, with 7 bases remaining between them. CDR3 length: 13 residues. The CDR3 reads CSASPGSNQPQHF. The CDR3 DNA sequence: TGCAGTGCTAGTCCGGGGAGCAATCAGCCCCAGCATTTT.

This clone was observed a handful of times. V gene TRBV18 combines with J gene TRBJ1-2; a possible D gene is TRBD1 (5 bases). Deletions cut 5 bases from V and 6 bases from J, with 7 bases between. CDR3 length: 11 amino acids. CDR1 is KGHSH and CDR2 is LQKENI in the germline V gene. DNA of the CDR3: TGTGCCAGCTCAACCAGGGATGGCTACACCTTC. Its protein is CASSTRDGYTF.

J is TRBJ2-1 and V is TRBV6-1, with a tentative D call TRBD2 (7 bases). From germline, CDR1 is MNHNS and CDR2 SASEGT. Deletions cut 3 bases from V and 7 bases from J, with 13 bases between. CDR3 length equals 14 residues. CDR3 DNA sequence: TGTGCCAGCAGTGATGCGGGGGCGGGGAATGAGCAGTTCTTC. This encodes CASSDAGAGNEQFF.

The chain couples TRBV10-1 to TRBJ2-1; 8 bases are a match to TRBD2. Trimming at V came to 4 bases and at J to 7 bases, leaving 6 bases not matched to a gene. Germline V gene lookup returns CDR1 WNHNN and CDR2 SYGVQD (reference sequence). The CDR3 sequence is 14 residues long. CDR3 DNA: TGCGCCAGCAGTGTGCGGGGGGTCCGGAATGAGCAGTTCTTC. Its protein is CASSVRGVRNEQFF.

J is TRBJ1-2 and V is TRBV4-2, with no clear D. This CDR3 has 15 amino acids. Germline CDR1 and CDR2: LGHNA and YNFKEQ. The V gene lost 0 bases and the J gene lost 11 bases, with 19 bases spanning the gap. The CDR3 region has the DNA TGTGCCAGCAGCCAAGAATACGGTGCCTCCTCGGGATACACCTTC. Translated: CASSQEYGASSGYTF.

This rearrangement joins TRBV6-6 to TRBJ2-7; weak D call: TRBD1 (5 bases). The V end was cut by 2 bases, the J end by 3 bases, with 11 bases between. Germline loops: CDR1 MNHNY, CDR2 SVGAGI (reference sequence). The CDR3 has 14 residues. In nucleotides, the CDR3 is TGTGCCAGCAGTTACCCAGGGTACCGCTACGAGCAGTACTTC. It codes for CASSYPGYRYEQYF.

V and J are TRBV11-2 and TRBJ2-1, with TRBD2 identical over 9 bases. CDR3 length: 13 residues. V shed 4 bases and J 9 bases; nucleotides not matched to a gene: 4. From germline, CDR1 is SGHAT and CDR2 FQNNGV. CDR3 residues: CASSSGTSFEQFF. In nucleotides, the CDR3 is TGTGCCAGCAGCTCCGGGACTAGCTTTGAGCAGTTCTTC.

The chain couples TRBV5-1 to TRBJ2-5; 12 nucleotides line up with TRBD2. The CDR3 sequence is 15 residues long. CDR1 and CDR2 from the germline V gene are SGHRS and YFSETQ. The trim removed 5 bases at V and 6 bases at J, leaving 8 bases unmatched. The CDR3 sequence is CASSTSSGGAQTQYF. For the CDR3, the DNA is TGCGCCAGCAGTACATCTAGCGGGGGGGCCCAGACCCAGTACTTC.

This chain links TRBV11-2 with TRBJ1-2, with D uncertain. The CDR3 has 14 residues. Per germline, CDR1 SGHAT and CDR2 FQNNGV. Trimming pared 4 bases from V and 3 bases from J, leaving 12 bases between. CDR3 in DNA: TGTGCCAGCAGCTATCTCACCGGGGACTATGGCTACACCTTC. Amino acid sequence: CASSYLTGDYGYTF.

The chain recombines TRBV6-2 or TRBV6-3 with TRBJ2-5; 10 positions match TRBD2. Germline V CDR1 and CDR2: MNHEY, SVGEGT. This CDR3 is built from 15 residues. Unmatched junction bases numbered 12, after V lost 5 bases and J lost 9 bases. The CDR3 DNA is TGTGCCAGCAGTACGACAGGGCTAGCGGGGGTGGCCCAGTACTTC. It specifies CASSTTGLAGVAQYF.